The rows below give T cell receptor beta chains drawn from one sample of a study of Ad26.COV2.S vaccination and SARS-CoV-2 variants. TCRdb's copy holds only in-frame clones and misses some; the assay was immunoSEQ multiplex PCR. Of some 320,000 clones listed, 85% are singletons. The input for sequencing was peripheral blood, taken in a trial of Ad26.COV2.S vaccine versus placebo. These TCRs come from a person aged 18-65 years who received the Ad26.COV2.S COVID-19 vaccine or a placebo. CDR3s include the opening cysteine and the closing phenylalanine or tryptophan. The D gene is left open where the match is weak. Part of the rows lack a size; the others show once, few, many or a class for expanded clones.

J: TRBJ2-4; V: TRBV28; size: -; D: TRBD2; DNA: TGTGCCAGCAGTTTATTGGCGGGGGGGCCCGTGGTTCAGTACTTC; CDR3: CASSLLAGGPVVQYF
J: TRBJ1-1; V: TRBV6-5; size: -; D: TRBD1; DNA: TGTGCCAGCAGTCGAGGGACAGGACAAGAAGCTTTCTTT; CDR3: CASSRGTGQEAFF
J: TRBJ1-2; V: TRBV24-1; size: -; D: TRBD1; DNA: TGTGCCACCAGTGATTCTCCGGGACAGGGGGCAGATAACTATGGCTACACCTTC; CDR3: CATSDSPGQGADNYGYTF
J: TRBJ2-2; V: TRBV5-1; size: -; D: -; DNA: TGCGCCAGCAGCTCGGGACTTATGACGACCGGGGAGCTGTTTTTT; CDR3: CASSSGLMTTGELFF
J: TRBJ2-5; V: TRBV10-3; size: -; D: -; DNA: TGTGCCATCAGTTCCGCGGGTTCGGAGACCCAGTACTTC; CDR3: CAISSAGSETQYF
J: TRBJ2-5; V: TRBV9; size: -; D: -; DNA: TGTGCCAGCAGCGTAGCCAGCCAAGAGACCCAGTACTTC; CDR3: CASSVASQETQYF
J: TRBJ1-2; V: TRBV11-2; size: -; D: -; DNA: TGTGCCAGCAGCTTACGGGCGGCTAACTATGGCTACACCTTC; CDR3: CASSLRAANYGYTF
J: TRBJ2-7; V: TRBV14; size: -; D: TRBD2; DNA: TGTGCCAGCAGCCGCGGACTAGCGGTACCCTACGAGCAGTACTTC; CDR3: CASSRGLAVPYEQYF
J: TRBJ1-2; V: TRBV6-1; size: few; D: TRBD1; DNA: TGTGCCAGCAGTGAGACAGGGAGGTATGGCTACACCTTC; CDR3: CASSETGRYGYTF
J: TRBJ2-1; V: TRBV7-2; size: -; D: TRBD2; DNA: TGTGCCAGCAGCCGCGGACTAGCGGATTACAATGAGCAGTTCTTC; CDR3: CASSRGLADYNEQFF
J: TRBJ2-6; V: TRBV3-1/TRBV3-2; size: few; D: TRBD2; DNA: TGTGCCAGCAGCCACCTTAGCGGGGGGGACGTCCTGACTTTC; CDR3: CASSHLSGGDVLTF
J: TRBJ2-3; V: TRBV27; size: once; D: TRBD2; DNA: TGTGCCAGCGAGAAGAGAAAAACCCCCGGGACTAGCGGGGCAACAGATACGCAGTATTTT; CDR3: CASEKRKTPGTSGATDTQYF
J: TRBJ1-6; V: TRBV12-3/TRBV12-4; size: -; D: -; DNA: TGTGCCAGCAGGGGTCAGGGGAATTCACCCCTCCACTTT; CDR3: CASRGQGNSPLHF
J: TRBJ2-1; V: TRBV5-1; size: -; D: TRBD2; DNA: TGCGCCAGCAGCGGTGTACTAGCGGGGGGGCAGGAGCAGTTCTTC; CDR3: CASSGVLAGGQEQFF
J: TRBJ2-1; V: TRBV5-6; size: -; D: TRBD1; DNA: TGTGCCAGCAGCCGCAGACAGGGAATTTACAATGAGCAGTTCTTC; CDR3: CASSRRQGIYNEQFF